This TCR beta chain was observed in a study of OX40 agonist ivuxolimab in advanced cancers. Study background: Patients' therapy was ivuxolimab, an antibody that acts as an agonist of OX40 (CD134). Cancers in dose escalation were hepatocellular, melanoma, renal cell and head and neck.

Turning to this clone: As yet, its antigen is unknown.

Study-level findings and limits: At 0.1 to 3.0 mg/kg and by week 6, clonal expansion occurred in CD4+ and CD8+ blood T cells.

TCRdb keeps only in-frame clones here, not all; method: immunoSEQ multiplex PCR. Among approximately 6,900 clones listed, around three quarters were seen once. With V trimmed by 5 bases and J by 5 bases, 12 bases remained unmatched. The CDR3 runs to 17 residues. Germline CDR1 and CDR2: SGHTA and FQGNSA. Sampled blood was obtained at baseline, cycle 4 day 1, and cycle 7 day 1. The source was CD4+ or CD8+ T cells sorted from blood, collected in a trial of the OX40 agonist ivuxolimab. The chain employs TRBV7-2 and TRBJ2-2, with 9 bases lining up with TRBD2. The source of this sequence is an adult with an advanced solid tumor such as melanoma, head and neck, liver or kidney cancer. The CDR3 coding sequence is TGTGCCAGCAGCCCAGAACCGGGACTAGCCCGAACCGGGGAGCTGTTTTTT. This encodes CASSPEPGLARTGELFF.